What follows is one T cell receptor beta chain and its context. The target antigen is unknown. The record originates from a study of shared clonotypes between healthy human individuals. General study findings and limits: Sharing across four donors was seen in 4% to 5% of naive CD4 clonotypes.

Over several immunoSEQ plates, each subset's genomic DNA was distributed in even portions. Original handling: ImmunoSEQ output lacked quality scores and full-length reads, limiting matched filtering. Here immunoSEQ multiplex PCR was the method, and the copy in TCRdb shows in-frame clones only, minus some. The DNA was the basis for D and trimming; V, J and clone size are from that table. Of 2,100,000 or so clones listed, about 94% were seen once; the top ten hold around 0.13%. The sequence came from a man aged 18-30 years in good health. Specimen: naive CD4+ T cells sorted from blood. Described subset: CD45RA+ positively selected.

The CDR3 DNA sequence: TGTGCCATCAGTGCGGGGGACGGAGATACGCAGTATTTT. This gives the protein CAISAGDGDTQYF. The V and J genes are TRBV10-3 and TRBJ2-3, with D possibly being TRBD2 (6 bases). Trimming removed 4 bases from V and 5 bases from J, with 10 bases in between. The CDR3 totals 13 residues. Per the germline V gene, CDR1 is ENHRY and CDR2 is SYGVKD.